This TCR beta chain was recorded in a study of blood T cell repertoires in COVID-19. Study details: Nucleic acid was either cDNA or gDNA, and it came from T cells, B-cell-depleted T cells, or PBMCs.

As originally analysed: Researchers report that nucleated cell counts were estimated from reference gene primer amplification. Sequencing used immunoSEQ multiplex PCR; TCRdb keeps in-frame clones, though not all of them. V, J and clone size are taken as reported in that table, and D and trimming were inferred from the DNA itself. Of a few hundred thousand clones listed, approximately 90% are singletons. The V segment lost 5 bases and the J segment 5 bases; nucleotides outside the gene matches: 7. Germline loops: CDR1 SEHNR, CDR2 FQNEAQ (reference sequence). CDR3 length equals 15 residues. Everyone who took part was 18 to 89 years old, and they came from 24 US areas.

The TCR was taken from a woman aged 45 to 65 who had recovered from COVID-19. Specimen: PBMCs or T cells enriched from blood (not recorded which). This chain joins TRBV7-9 and TRBJ2-1; 9 nucleotides align to TRBD1. The CDR3 DNA sequence: TGTGCCAGCAGCCACCGGGACAGGGCCAACAATGAGCAGTTCTTC. Its protein is CASSHRDRANNEQFF.